These 10 T cell receptor beta chains were sequenced from one sample in a study of beta chain features in type 1 diabetes. Expressed TCRB transcripts were sequenced because the entire RNA isolate underwent reverse transcription. Clones were sequenced by immunoSEQ multiplex PCR, and TCRdb holds only the in-frame ones, with some missing. The sample has a few hundred thousand clones, around 9.6% seen once. Sequencing was carried out using naive CD4+ T cells from blood. These receptors were taken from a woman under 30 in good health.

This chain joins TRBV27 and TRBJ2-2; D perhaps matches TRBD2 (5 bases). From germline, CDR1 is MNHEY and CDR2 SMNVEV (reference sequence). The CDR3 is 15 amino acids. The V gene lost 6 bases and the J gene lost 1 base, with 12 bases spanning the gap. Here the CDR3 reads CASRLDSRNTGELFF. CDR3 nucleotides: TGTGCCAGCAGATTGGACTCGCGGAACACCGGGGAGCTGTTTTTT.

This clone turned up a few times. The J gene is TRBJ2-1, the V gene TRBV27; tentatively, D is TRBD2 (5 bases). The CDR3 length is 17 residues. CDR1 MNHEY and CDR2 SMNVEV come from the germline V gene (reference sequence). The V end lost 1 base, the J end lost 1 base, and 14 bases lay between the germline ends. The CDR3 here is CASSLFSLGASYNEQFF. The CDR3, as DNA: TGTGCCAGCAGTTTATTCTCGTTGGGAGCTTCCTACAATGAGCAGTTCTTC.

This chain links TRBV14 with TRBJ1-2; 7 nucleotides align to TRBD1. V shed 4 bases, J shed 4 bases, and the junction held 9 bases outside the gene matches. CDR3 size: 15 residues. Germline V gene data show CDR1 as SGHDN and CDR2 as FVKESK. Here the CDR3 reads CASSLSTGTGYGYTF. The CDR3 coding sequence is TGTGCCAGCAGCCTCTCGACAGGGACGGGCTATGGCTACACCTTC.

This clone has a handful of counts. This rearrangement joins TRBV19 to TRBJ2-2, with TRBD1 as a possible D gene (5 bases). CDR3 length equals 16 residues. V lost 0 bases, J lost 4 bases, and 12 bases lay in between. The V gene's germline CDR1 is LNHDA and CDR2 SQIVND (reference sequence). The CDR3: CASSIEPQGITGELFF. CDR3 DNA: TGTGCCAGTAGTATAGAACCTCAGGGTATCACCGGGGAGCTGTTTTTT.

The chain carries TRBV5-1 and TRBJ2-5; perhaps TRBD1 as D (5 bases). The CDR3 covers 16 residues. Deletions cut 4 bases from V and 2 bases from J, with 18 bases between. CDR1 is SGHRS and CDR2 is YFSETQ in the germline V gene. This CDR3 is CASSLPTARIQETQYF. The CDR3 region has the DNA TGCGCCAGCAGCCTCCCGACAGCTCGAATACAAGAGACCCAGTACTTC. Together with reference TRBV5-1 and TRBJ2-5, the CDR3 gives the full variable domain: KAGVTQTPRYLIKTRGQQVTLSCSPISGHRSVSWYQQTPGQGLQFLFEYFSETQRNKGNFPGRFSGRQFSNSRSEMNVSTLELGDSALYLCASSLPTARIQETQYFGPGTRLLVL.

The rearrangement links TRBV2 to TRBJ1-5; D not resolved. The CDR3 runs to 14 residues. CDR1 is SNHLY, CDR2 FYNNEI, per germline. Trimming stripped 8 bases from V and 6 bases from J, with 17 bases between. CDR3 loop: CASAVLGVGQPQHF. In DNA, the CDR3 is TGTGCCAGCGCGGTTCTAGGTGTTGGTCAGCCCCAGCATTTT.

This clone was counted only a few times. The V gene is TRBV5-8, the J gene TRBJ2-1; 8 positions match TRBD2. CDR1 is SGHTS, CDR2 YDEGEE, per germline. The CDR3 has 17 amino acids. V gave up 6 bases and J gave up 2 bases; unmatched junction bases: 13. This chain's CDR3 is CASTRGRGSGTYNEQFF. In DNA, the CDR3 is TGTGCCAGCACCCGGGGGCGGGGTAGCGGGACCTACAATGAGCAGTTCTTC. The entire variable domain, with the rest obtained from reference TRBV5-8 and TRBJ2-1, is as follows: EAGVTQSPTHLIKTRGQQATLRCSPISGHTSVYWYQQALGLGLQFLLWYDEGEERNRGNFPPRFSGRQFPNYSSELNVNALELEDSALYLCASTRGRGSGTYNEQFFGPGTRLTVL.

Only a few counts were recorded for this clone. V and J are TRBV2 and TRBJ2-1; the match to TRBD1 covers 7 bases. The V segment lost 4 bases and the J segment 6 bases; nucleotides outside the gene matches: 6. CDR1 SNHLY and CDR2 FYNNEI come from the germline V gene. The CDR3 sequence is 14 residues long. CDR3 DNA: TGTGCCAGCAGTGGGGACAGTGCCCGCAATGAGCAGTTCTTC. This codes for CASSGDSARNEQFF. The full variable domain, its missing parts supplied by reference TRBV2 and TRBJ2-1, is EPEVTQTPSHQVTQMGQEVILRCVPISNHLYFYWYRQILGQKVEFLVSFYNNEISEKSEIFDDQFSVERPDGSNFTLKIRSTKLEDSAMYFCASSGDSARNEQFFGPGTRLTVL.

This clone has only one observation. The chain couples TRBV30 to TRBJ1-2; D remains ambiguous. The CDR3 totals 14 residues. Germline assignment: CDR1 GTSNPN and CDR2 SVGIG (reference sequence). Trimming shortened V by 1 base and J by 4 bases, and 13 bases separated the two germline ends. The CDR3 DNA reads TGTGCCTGGAGTGGAAAGGGTCGGGGCTATGGCTACACCTTC. This gives the protein CAWSGKGRGYGYTF.

This clone was counted a few times. Distinct nucleotide sequences in the sample also encode this CDR3. The chain employs TRBV18 and TRBJ2-5; unclear D gene. V was shortened by 5 bases and J by 2 bases, with 3 bases between the two germline ends. The CDR3 is made up of 11 amino acids. The germline V gene encodes CDR1 KGHSH and CDR2 LQKENI. This CDR3 reads CASSSQETQYF. The CDR3 DNA reads TGTGCCAGCTCATCTCAAGAGACCCAGTACTTC.